This TCR beta chain came from a study of blood T cell repertoires in COVID-19. Overall study context: Both acute and convalescent COVID-19 samples were obtained from the United States, Italy and Spain.

Individuals aged roughly 18 to 95 years were recruited from some 26 US areas. Per the original methods: Estimated nucleated cell counts came from reference gene primer amplification. Only in-frame clones appear in the TCRdb table, and some are missing; sequencing was by immunoSEQ multiplex PCR. V, J and clone size derive from that table, while D and trimming were established from the DNA sequence. The profile shows over 110,000 clones, roughly 84% of them singletons. This clonotype originated in a man aged 40-49 years with acute COVID-19. The specimen sequenced was PBMCs or T cells enriched from blood (not recorded which).

The CDR3 DNA reads as TGTGCCAGCACCCCCCGCGGGACAGGGGATGGTGAAGCTTTCTTT. Translating it yields CASTPRGTGDGEAFF. The chain carries TRBV5-4 and TRBJ1-1; 10 bases are a match to TRBD1. The V gene's germline CDR1 is SGHNT and CDR2 YYREEE (reference sequence). This CDR3 is 15 amino acids long. The junction had 12 bases not matched to a gene; V was cut back by 6 bases and J by 7 bases.